The 21 T cell receptor beta chains presented below share a single source sample, sequenced in a study of sequential checkpoint blockade in melanoma. Treatment meaning: randomized to nivolumab then ipilimumab (arm A) or the reverse (arm B). TCRdb's table, derived via immunoSEQ multiplex PCR, lists solely in-frame clones and lacks some. The repertoire holds about 19,000 clones, with around 82% as singletons. Source: CD8+ T cells sorted from blood (inferred from file names), taken from a patient given nivolumab and ipilimumab in sequence. The receptors were gathered from a human donor with melanoma.

The rearrangement uses TRBV6-1 and TRBJ2-7; 9 nucleotides match TRBD1. CDR1 MNHNS and CDR2 SASEGT come from the germline V gene. With 4 bases clipped from V and 2 bases from J, the junction kept 3 bases outside the gene matches. This CDR3 is built from 14 residues. The CDR3 is CASSAGQGAYEQYF. As DNA, the CDR3 is TGTGCCAGCAGTGCGGGACAGGGTGCCTACGAGCAGTACTTC.

J is TRBJ1-2 and V is TRBV7-9, with D unclear. Germline values: CDR1 SEHNR, CDR2 FQNEAQ (reference sequence). This CDR3 region has 14 residues. V lost 5 bases, J lost 0 bases, and 10 bases lay in between. The CDR3 DNA sequence: TGTGCCAGCAGCCGTACAGAAACTAACTATGGCTACACCTTC. Amino acid sequence: CASSRTETNYGYTF.

The chain combines TRBV28 with TRBJ1-1; D is unclear. CDR1 is MDHEN and CDR2 is SYDVKM in the germline V gene. The germline V and J ends were trimmed by 3 bases and 4 bases, with 6 bases remaining between them. This CDR3 comprises 12 residues. The CDR3 region has the DNA TGTGCCAGCAGTTTCGGGAGCACTGAAGCTTTCTTT. It codes for CASSFGSTEAFF. The complete variable domain, with remaining parts taken from reference TRBV28 and TRBJ1-1, reads DVKVTQSSRYLVKRTGEKVFLECVQDMDHENMFWYRQDPGLGLRLIYFSYDVKMKEKGDIPEGYSVSREKKERFSLILESASTNQTSMYLCASSFGSTEAFFGQGTRLTVV.

This clone has only one observation. V gene TRBV27 combines with J gene TRBJ1-5; 7 bases fit TRBD1. Germline CDR1 is MNHEY and CDR2 is SMNVEV (reference sequence). V lost 11 bases, J lost 2 bases, and 21 bases stayed unmatched. The CDR3 covers 18 residues. The CDR3 spells CAGHPGTDLLRGNQPQHF. Here the CDR3 DNA reads TGTGCCGGCCACCCCGGGACAGATCTCCTTCGGGGCAATCAGCCCCAGCATTTT.

This chain uses TRBV7-6 with TRBJ2-3; 8 bases align to TRBD2. In germline, CDR1 is SGHVS, CDR2 FNYEAQ. Trimming cost V 5 bases and J 2 bases; bases outside gene matches: 3. The CDR3 is 14 amino acids. CDR3 sequence (DNA): TGTGCCAGCAGCCCGGGGGGGATCACAGATACGCAGTATTTT. This gives the protein CASSPGGITDTQYF.

This clone was seen a single time. V is TRBV28 and J is TRBJ2-3, with a weak D call TRBD1 (6 bases). The CDR3 totals 19 residues. CDR1 is MDHEN and CDR2 is SYDVKM in the germline V gene. V was cut by 6 bases and J by 0 bases, with 25 bases left in between. CDR3 bases: TGTGCCAGCAGCGGTACCCTAGGCCTGAGCAGGGGAAGCACAGATACGCAGTATTTT. Amino acids: CASSGTLGLSRGSTDTQYF.

The chain links TRBV18 to TRBJ1-3; a weak D match, TRBD1 (5 bases). CDR1 and CDR2 (germline): KGHSH, LQKENI. The V end lost 1 base, the J end lost 0 bases, and 10 bases lay between the germline ends. There are 16 residues in the CDR3. The CDR3 loop reads CASSPQGPSSGNTIYF. The CDR3 DNA reads TGTGCCAGCTCACCACAGGGGCCCAGCTCTGGAAACACCATATATTTT.

This clone was recorded a few times. This chain connects TRBV4-2 to TRBJ1-2; no clear D. The germline gives CDR1 LGHNA, CDR2 YNFKEQ. Trimming stripped 1 base from V and 5 bases from J, with 11 bases between. CDR3 size: 14 residues. As DNA, the CDR3 is TGTGCCAGCAGCCAAGGTCAACAGCTATATGGCTACACCTTC. The encoded protein is CASSQGQQLYGYTF.

V is TRBV5-6 and J is TRBJ1-2, with a possible D match to TRBD1 (6 bases). V was cut by 0 bases and J by 5 bases, with 11 bases left in between. The CDR3 has 14 residues. CDR1 is SGHDT, CDR2 YYEEEE, per germline. The CDR3 protein is CASSLESRGYGYTF. The CDR3 DNA is TGTGCCAGCAGCTTGGAGTCCAGGGGATATGGCTACACCTTC.

The chain is built from TRBV30 and TRBJ2-3; TRBD2 aligns across 11 bases. The V gene's germline CDR1 is GTSNPN and CDR2 SVGIG (reference sequence). Trimming removed 5 bases from V and 5 bases from J; junction bases left unmatched: 6. CDR3 size: 14 residues. The CDR3 DNA follows: TGTGCCTGGGGTAGCGGGAGGGCCGAAGATACGCAGTATTTT. This translates into CAWGSGRAEDTQYF. Complete variable domain (other parts from reference TRBV30 and TRBJ2-3): SQTIHQWPATLVQPVGSPLSLECTVEGTSNPNLYWYRQAAGRGLQLLFYSVGIGQISSEVPQNLSASRPQDRQFILSSKKLLLSDSGFYLCAWGSGRAEDTQYFGPGTRLTVL.

A single count supports this clone. V gene TRBV10-3 combines with J gene TRBJ2-3; TRBD2 might be the D (5 bases). Trimming removed 3 bases from V and 0 bases from J, with 10 bases in between. This CDR3 is built from 15 residues. Germline-derived CDR1 and CDR2 are ENHRY and SYGVKD. The DNA for the CDR3 is TGTGCCATCAGTGACCCGGAGGCTAGCACAGATACGCAGTATTTT. This encodes CAISDPEASTDTQYF.

The count of this clone is one. The rearrangement joins TRBV28 to TRBJ2-7, with D maybe TRBD2 (5 bases). V dropped 3 bases and J dropped 3 bases, with 15 bases sitting between them. Germline values: CDR1 MDHEN, CDR2 SYDVKM. CDR3 length: 15 amino acids. The DNA for the CDR3 is TGTGCCAGCAGTTTGGGGTTCAGCGGAAACTACGAGCAGTACTTC. It codes for CASSLGFSGNYEQYF.

The chain joins TRBV29-1 to TRBJ2-1; D is ambiguous. The CDR3 contains 15 residues. Germline V CDR1 and CDR2: SQVTM, ANQGSEA. Trimming took off 4 bases at V and 0 bases at J, with 13 bases between the two ends. The CDR3 protein is CSVGNGLSSYNEQFF. The CDR3 DNA reads TGCAGCGTTGGTAATGGCCTCAGCTCCTACAATGAGCAGTTCTTC.

The chain uses TRBV6-1 and TRBJ1-3, with TRBD1 matching 7 bases. This CDR3 region has 16 residues. Looked up from germline, CDR1 is MNHNS and CDR2 is SASEGT. With 2 bases clipped from V and 4 bases from J, the junction kept 8 bases outside the gene matches. The CDR3 reads CASSELRGRLGNTIYF. The CDR3 coding sequence is TGTGCCAGCAGTGAATTGAGGGGGCGCCTCGGAAACACCATATATTTT.

This clone was seen once. This chain joins TRBV27 and TRBJ2-7; weak D call: TRBD2 (6 bases). Trimming removed 10 bases at V and 3 bases at J, with 16 bases between. CDR1 and CDR2 from the germline V gene are MNHEY and SMNVEV (reference sequence). CDR3 length: 13 amino acids. The CDR3 nucleotides read TGTGCCACCCATAGGCGGGGCGACTACGAGCAGTACTTC. Translating it yields CATHRRGDYEQYF.

The chain links TRBV2 to TRBJ1-4; D is perhaps TRBD1 (6 bases). The CDR3 sequence is 13 residues long. Trimming removed 8 bases from V and 3 bases from J, with 10 bases in between. CDR1 is SNHLY, CDR2 FYNNEI, per germline. The CDR3 nucleotides are TGTGCCAGCCACAGGGCCTCTAATGAAAAACTGTTTTTT. It is translated as CASHRASNEKLFF. Using reference TRBV2 and TRBJ1-4 for the parts outside the CDR3, the full variable domain is EPEVTQTPSHQVTQMGQEVILRCVPISNHLYFYWYRQILGQKVEFLVSFYNNEISEKSEIFDDQFSVERPDGSNFTLKIRSTKLEDSAMYFCASHRASNEKLFFGSGTQLSVL.

The rearrangement links TRBV28 to TRBJ1-5; D not resolved. Germline CDR1 is MDHEN and CDR2 is SYDVKM. The CDR3 runs 11 residues. V gave up 8 bases and J gave up 4 bases, with 6 bases separating them. CDR3 loop: CASGSNQPQHF. The CDR3 nucleotides are TGTGCCAGCGGGAGTAATCAGCCCCAGCATTTT.

The chain uses TRBV30 and TRBJ1-1; the D is unclear. Germline V gene lookup returns CDR1 GTSNPN and CDR2 SVGIG (reference sequence). The CDR3 loop spans 11 amino acids. V was pared by 7 bases and J by 4 bases, with 10 bases between. CDR3 coding DNA: TGTGCCTCCTCCCTGGCCACTGAAGCTTTCTTT. Translating gives CASSLATEAFF.

The rearrangement uses TRBV13 and TRBJ1-2; TRBD1 agrees at 7 bases. J was trimmed by 3 bases and V by 0 bases; bases with no gene match: 1. Germline CDR1 is PRHDT and CDR2 is FYEKMQ (reference sequence). This CDR3 has 14 residues. CDR3: CASSLGGTDYGYTF. The CDR3 DNA is TGTGCCAGCAGCTTAGGAGGGACAGACTATGGCTACACCTTC.

The chain has TRBV7-9 and TRBJ2-2; 11 nucleotides match TRBD1. Germline V gene sequence: CDR1 SEHNR, CDR2 FQNEAQ (reference sequence). Germline trimming cut 4 bases from V and 4 bases from J; bases unmatched to any gene: 2. This CDR3 contains 15 residues. CDR3 sequence reads: CASSWTGGVTGELFF. The CDR3 bases are TGTGCCAGCAGCTGGACAGGGGGCGTCACCGGGGAGCTGTTTTTT.

CDR3 loop: CASSKVWAPYNEQFF. CDR3 nucleotides: TGTGCCAGCAGCAAGGTATGGGCCCCTTACAATGAGCAGTTCTTC. V gene TRBV6-1 combines with J gene TRBJ2-1; no clear D. The CDR3 is made up of 15 amino acids. V was trimmed by 6 bases and J by 4 bases, leaving 16 bases between them. CDR1 and CDR2 from the germline V gene are MNHNS and SASEGT.